The clone carrying this T cell receptor (beta chain) was detected only once. The antigen remains undetermined. A unique molecular identifier was attached to every TCR cDNA molecule. From the 5' RACE reads, TCRdb called clonotypes with MiXCR, one entry per CDR3 protein. The sample lists about 7,800 distinct CDR3 sequences, over 15% occurring once. The data are from a study of spatial heterogeneity in lung cancer. Regarding the study as a whole: Mutation counts in tumors were tracked by counts of expanded intratumoral alpha and beta TCRs.

Documented time point: sample taken at primary tumor resection. The donors were fewer than 80 patients with non-small cell lung cancer that was early-stage and untreated. Whole RNA was taken from tumor, nontumor lung or frozen PBMC; it was then sequenced unsorted. The sequences come from lung tumor tissue, collected at surgery. The origin of this receptor is a female donor with early-stage non-small cell lung cancer.

CDR3 bases: TGCAGTGCTAGATGGCGGGGGTACTACAATGAGCAGTTCTTC. This translates into CSARWRGYYNEQFF. V usage is TRBV20-1 and J usage is TRBJ2-1; 7 nucleotides agree with TRBD2. The J segment lost 3 bases and the V segment lost 2 bases, leaving 4 bases of the junction unmatched. The CDR3 totals 14 residues. The germline gives CDR1 DFQATT, CDR2 SNEGSKA (reference sequence).